This T cell receptor (beta chain) was identified during a study of breast tumors, draining lymph nodes, adjacent tissues. General study findings and limits: Data fit most tumor T cells coming from lymph node, expanding in tumor. The lymph node origin of tumor T cells was framed as consistent with a hypothesis, not demonstrated. Tumor repertoires ranked between lymph nodes and nontumor tissue in diversity, with V and J gene preferences.

TCRdb used MiXCR to reprocess the multiplex PCR reads, holding one entry per CDR3 protein. The profile covers 11,000 or so distinct CDR3 sequences, with about 50% appearing a single time and less than 45% taken by the ten largest. V was trimmed by 4 bases and J by 2 bases, leaving 6 bases between them. The germline V gene has CDR1 SGHKS and CDR2 YYEKEE (reference sequence). This CDR3 comprises 12 residues. Within the sample, this clonotype is medium-sized (0.01 to 0.1%). Its target is unknown. The source is a female donor with breast cancer. Some clones in this sample may be carry-over from other donors' samples. Sequencing was performed on breast tumor tissue. This rearrangement joins TRBV5-5 to TRBJ1-2; D gene uncertain. The CDR3, as DNA: TGTGCCAGCAGCCGTGAAAACTATGGCTACACCTTC. It yields the protein CASSRENYGYTF.